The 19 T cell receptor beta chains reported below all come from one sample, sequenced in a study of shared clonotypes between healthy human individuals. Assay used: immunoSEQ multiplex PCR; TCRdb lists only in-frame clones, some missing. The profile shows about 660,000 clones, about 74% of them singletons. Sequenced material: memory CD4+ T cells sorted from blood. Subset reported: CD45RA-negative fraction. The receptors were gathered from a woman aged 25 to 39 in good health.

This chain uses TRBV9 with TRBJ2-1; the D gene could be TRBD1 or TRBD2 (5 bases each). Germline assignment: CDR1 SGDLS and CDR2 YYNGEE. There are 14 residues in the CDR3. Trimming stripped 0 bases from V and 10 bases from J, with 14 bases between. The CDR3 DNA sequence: TGTGCCAGCAGCGTAGGAGGGGTTGCGGTGGAGCAGTTCTTC. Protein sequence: CASSVGGVAVEQFF.

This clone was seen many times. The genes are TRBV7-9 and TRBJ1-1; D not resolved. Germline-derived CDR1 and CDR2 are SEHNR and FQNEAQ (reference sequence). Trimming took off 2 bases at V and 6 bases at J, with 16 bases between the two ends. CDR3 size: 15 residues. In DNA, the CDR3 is TGTGCCAGCAGCTTAATTAATATAGTGCGCCCTGAAGCTTTCTTT. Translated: CASSLINIVRPEAFF.

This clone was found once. The CDR3 sequence: CAISDLAGGGRETQYF. The CDR3 DNA reads as TGTGCCATCAGTGATCTAGCGGGAGGAGGACGAGAGACCCAGTACTTC. The genes are TRBV10-3 and TRBJ2-5; 11 bases fit TRBD2. Germline CDR1 ENHRY, CDR2 SYGVKD. There are 16 residues in the CDR3. Trimming cost V 3 bases and J 4 bases; bases outside gene matches: 7.

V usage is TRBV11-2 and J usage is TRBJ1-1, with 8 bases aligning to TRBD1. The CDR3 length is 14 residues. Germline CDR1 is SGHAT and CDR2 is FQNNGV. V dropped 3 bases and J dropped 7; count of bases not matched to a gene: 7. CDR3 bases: TGTGCCAGCAGCTTCGGGCAGGGGGCTCGTGAAGCTTTCTTT. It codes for CASSFGQGAREAFF.

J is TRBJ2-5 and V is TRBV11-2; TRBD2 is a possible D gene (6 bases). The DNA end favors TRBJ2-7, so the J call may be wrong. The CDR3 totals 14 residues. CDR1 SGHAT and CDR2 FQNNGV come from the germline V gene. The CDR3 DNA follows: TGTGCCAGCAGCTCTACCGGGAGTACATACGAGCAGTACTTC. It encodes CASSSTGSTYEQYF.

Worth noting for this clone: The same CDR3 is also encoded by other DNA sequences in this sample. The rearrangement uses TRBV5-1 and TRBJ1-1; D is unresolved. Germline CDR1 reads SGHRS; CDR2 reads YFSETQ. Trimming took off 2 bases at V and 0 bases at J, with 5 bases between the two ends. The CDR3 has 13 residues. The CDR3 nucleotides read TGCGCCAGCAGCTTTGGTATGAACACTGAAGCTTTCTTT. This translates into CASSFGMNTEAFF. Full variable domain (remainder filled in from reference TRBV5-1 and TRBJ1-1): KAGVTQTPRYLIKTRGQQVTLSCSPISGHRSVSWYQQTPGQGLQFLFEYFSETQRNKGNFPGRFSGRQFSNSRSEMNVSTLELGDSALYLCASSFGMNTEAFFGQGTRLTVV.

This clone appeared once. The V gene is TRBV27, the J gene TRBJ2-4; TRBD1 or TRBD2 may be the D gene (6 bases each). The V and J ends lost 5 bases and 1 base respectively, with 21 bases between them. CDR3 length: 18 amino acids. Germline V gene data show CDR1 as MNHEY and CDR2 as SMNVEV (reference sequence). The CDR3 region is CASSPLGYGGLAKNIQYF. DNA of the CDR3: TGTGCCAGCAGTCCCCTGGGGTACGGGGGCCTCGCCAAAAACATTCAGTACTTC.

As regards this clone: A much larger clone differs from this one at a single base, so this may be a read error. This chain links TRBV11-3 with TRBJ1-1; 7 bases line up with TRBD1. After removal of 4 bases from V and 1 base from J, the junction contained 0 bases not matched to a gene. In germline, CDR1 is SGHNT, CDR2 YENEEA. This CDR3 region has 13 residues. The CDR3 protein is CASSWTGNTEAFF. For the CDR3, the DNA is TGTGCCAGCAGCTGGACAGGGAACACTGAAGCTTTCTTT.

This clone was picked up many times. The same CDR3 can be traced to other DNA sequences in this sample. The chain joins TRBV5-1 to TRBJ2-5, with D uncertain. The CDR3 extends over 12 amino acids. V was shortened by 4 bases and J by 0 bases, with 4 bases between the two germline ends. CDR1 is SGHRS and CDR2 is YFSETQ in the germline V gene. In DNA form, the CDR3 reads TGCGCCAGCAGCGCCAACCAAGAGACCCAGTACTTC. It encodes CASSANQETQYF.

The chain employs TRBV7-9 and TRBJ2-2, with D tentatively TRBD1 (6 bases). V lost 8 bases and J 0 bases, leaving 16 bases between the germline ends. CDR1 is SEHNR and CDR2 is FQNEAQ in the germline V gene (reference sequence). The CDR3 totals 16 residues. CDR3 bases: TGTGCCAGCCCCGACCCAGGGGTGGCGAACACCGGGGAGCTGTTTTTT. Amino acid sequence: CASPDPGVANTGELFF.

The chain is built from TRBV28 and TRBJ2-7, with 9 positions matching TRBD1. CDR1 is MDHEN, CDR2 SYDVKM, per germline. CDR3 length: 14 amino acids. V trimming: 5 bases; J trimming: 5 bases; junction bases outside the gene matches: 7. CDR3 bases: TGTGCCAGCAGTCAGGGGACAGGGTCCAACGAGCAGTACTTC. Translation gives CASSQGTGSNEQYF.

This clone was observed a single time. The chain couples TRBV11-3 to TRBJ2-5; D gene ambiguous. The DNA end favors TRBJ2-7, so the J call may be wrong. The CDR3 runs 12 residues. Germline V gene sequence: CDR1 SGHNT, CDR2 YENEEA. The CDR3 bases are TGTGCCAGCAGCTTAGGCTCCTACGAGCAGTACTTC. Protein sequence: CASSLGSYEQYF.

CDR3 loop: CASSLISSPYEQYF. For the CDR3, the DNA is TGCGCCAGCAGCTTGATTAGTTCGCCCTACGAGCAGTACTTC. V gene TRBV5-1 combines with J gene TRBJ2-7; D is undetermined. CDR1 and CDR2 from the germline V gene are SGHRS and YFSETQ. Trimming shortened V by 1 base and J by 2 bases, and 10 bases separated the two germline ends. The CDR3 spans 14 residues.

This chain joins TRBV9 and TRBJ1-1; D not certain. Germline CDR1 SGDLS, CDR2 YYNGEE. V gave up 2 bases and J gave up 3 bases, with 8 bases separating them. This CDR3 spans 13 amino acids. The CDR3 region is CASSVSGYTEAFF. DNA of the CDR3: TGTGCCAGCAGCGTCTCAGGCTACACTGAAGCTTTCTTT. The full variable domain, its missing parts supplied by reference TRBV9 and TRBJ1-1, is DSGVTQTPKHLITATGQRVTLRCSPRSGDLSVYWYQQSLDQGLQFLIQYYNGEERAKGNILERFSAQQFPDLHSELNLSSLELGDSALYFCASSVSGYTEAFFGQGTRLTVV.

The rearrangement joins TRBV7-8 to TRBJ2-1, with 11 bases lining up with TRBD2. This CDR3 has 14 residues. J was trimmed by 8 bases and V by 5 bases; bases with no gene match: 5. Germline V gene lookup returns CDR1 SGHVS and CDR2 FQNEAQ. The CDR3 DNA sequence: TGTGCCAGCAGCAGTCGACTAGCGGGACATGAGCAGTTCTTC. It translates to CASSSRLAGHEQFF.

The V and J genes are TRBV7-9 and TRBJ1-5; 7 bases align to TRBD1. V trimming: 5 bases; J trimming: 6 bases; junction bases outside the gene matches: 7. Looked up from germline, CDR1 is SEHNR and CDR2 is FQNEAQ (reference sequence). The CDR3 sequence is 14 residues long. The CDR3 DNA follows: TGTGCCAGCAGCCGCGGACAGGAGGGTCAGCCCCAGCATTTT. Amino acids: CASSRGQEGQPQHF.

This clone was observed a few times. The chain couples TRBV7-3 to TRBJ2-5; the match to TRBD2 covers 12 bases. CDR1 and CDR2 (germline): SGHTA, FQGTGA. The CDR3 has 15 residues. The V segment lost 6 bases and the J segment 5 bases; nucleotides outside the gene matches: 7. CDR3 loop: CASRRRGTSGETQYF. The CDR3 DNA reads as TGTGCCAGCAGGCGCCGCGGGACTAGCGGGGAGACCCAGTACTTC.

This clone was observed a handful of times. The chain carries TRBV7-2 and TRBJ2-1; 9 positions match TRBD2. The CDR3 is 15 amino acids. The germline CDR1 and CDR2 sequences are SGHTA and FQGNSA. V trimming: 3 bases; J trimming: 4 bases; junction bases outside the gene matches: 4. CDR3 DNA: TGTGCCAGCAGCTTCGGGACTAGCACATACAATGAGCAGTTCTTC. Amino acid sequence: CASSFGTSTYNEQFF.

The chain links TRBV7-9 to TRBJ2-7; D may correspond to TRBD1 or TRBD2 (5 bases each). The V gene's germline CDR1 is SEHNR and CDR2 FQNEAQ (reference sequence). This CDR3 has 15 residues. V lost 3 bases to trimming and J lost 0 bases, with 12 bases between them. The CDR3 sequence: CASSFEGPLSYEQYF. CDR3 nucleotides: TGTGCCAGCAGCTTCGAGGGGCCCCTCTCCTACGAGCAGTACTTC.